This T cell receptor beta chain originates from a study of early stage breast cancer tumors. Germline CDR1 reads SGHTA; CDR2 reads FQGNSA. The V end was cut by 6 bases, the J end by 5 bases, with 20 bases between. CDR3 length: 16 amino acids. Some clones are missing from TCRdb's copy, which holds only in-frame ones; the method was immunoSEQ multiplex PCR. The table has over 25,000 clones, less than 85% seen once. The sample comprised blood. This chain connects TRBV7-2 to TRBJ1-5; D is perhaps TRBD1 (5 bases). The clonotype comes from a person in their sixties with breast cancer. For the CDR3, the DNA is TGTGCCAGCAGGCTATCGGCGGGCAGGGAGGATCAGCCCCAGCATTTT. It codes for CASRLSAGREDQPQHF.